This TCR beta chain appears in the sequencing data of a study of cytomegalovirus exposure and HLA in healthy donors. Study-wide findings and caveats: The study recorded 150 to 200 TCR beta chains that were cytomegalovirus-associated. Solely CMV serostatus was available to characterize immune exposure. An assumption of roughly uniform sequencing depth across donors underlay the presence/absence analyses.

PCR was performed using 60 Vbeta and 13 Jbeta primers. Repertoires were generated with immunoSEQ multiplex PCR, while TCRdb's copy carries only in-frame clones and drops some. The data show approximately 190,000 clones, and the top ten clones hold roughly 0.74%. As for this clone: Its cognate antigen is unknown.

Samples came from healthy bone marrow donors. V was pared by 4 bases and J by 7 bases, with 8 bases between. This CDR3 has 12 amino acids. Per germline, CDR1 SGHRS and CDR2 YFSETQ. This receptor was taken from a boy aged 5-17 years in good health and CMV-seronegative. The chain recombines TRBV5-1 with TRBJ1-4; D remains ambiguous. The sample was PBMCs. CDR3 nucleotide sequence: TGCGCCAGCAGCCAGAATTTTGAAAAACTGTTTTTT. This gives the protein CASSQNFEKLFF. Filled out from reference TRBV5-1 and TRBJ1-4, the complete variable domain reads KAGVTQTPRYLIKTRGQQVTLSCSPISGHRSVSWYQQTPGQGLQFLFEYFSETQRNKGNFPGRFSGRQFSNSRSEMNVSTLELGDSALYLCASSQNFEKLFFGSGTQLSVL.